These 21 T cell receptor beta chains share one sample of origin, sequenced in a study of cytomegalovirus exposure and HLA in healthy donors. Primers included in the PCR were 60 Vbeta and 13 Jbeta primers. This table comes from immunoSEQ multiplex PCR, and its TCRdb copy is limited to in-frame clones, with some not included. The profile shows around 110,000 clones, around 10% of them singletons. The source material was PBMCs. These receptors all come from a young man in good health and CMV-seronegative.

This sequence joins TRBV2 and TRBJ2-2; perhaps TRBD2 as D (6 bases). Germline CDR1 reads SNHLY; CDR2 reads FYNNEI. The length of the CDR3 is 13 residues. Trimming shortened V by 6 bases and J by 8 bases, and 13 bases separated the two germline ends. The CDR3, as DNA: TGTGCCAGCAGGGAGGGACCCGTTGGGGAGCTGTTTTTT. Protein sequence: CASREGPVGELFF. The full variable domain, in which reference TRBV2 and TRBJ2-2 provide the parts outside the CDR3, is EPEVTQTPSHQVTQMGQEVILRCVPISNHLYFYWYRQILGQKVEFLVSFYNNEISEKSEIFDDQFSVERPDGSNFTLKIRSTKLEDSAMYFCASREGPVGELFFGEGSRLTVL.

This clone was observed a few times. The V call is TRBV6-5, the J call TRBJ1-3; weak D call: TRBD1 (6 bases). There are 14 residues in the CDR3. V shed 7 bases and J shed 1 base, with 11 bases lying between them. The germline gives CDR1 MNHEY, CDR2 SVGAGI. CDR3 nucleotides: TGTGCCAGCACCAGGGGCTTGTCTGGAAACACCATATATTTT. Protein: CASTRGLSGNTIYF.

This clone was observed a few times. The V and J genes are TRBV11-3 and TRBJ2-6, with 8 bases matching TRBD1. The V gene's germline CDR1 is SGHNT and CDR2 YENEEA. V shed 5 bases, J shed 0 bases, and the junction held 15 bases outside the gene matches. The CDR3 totals 20 residues. CDR3 coding DNA: TGTGCCAGCAGCGCACAGGGATGGGGACAGGACCTCTCTGGGGCCAACGTCCTGACTTTC. Translated, it gives CASSAQGWGQDLSGANVLTF.

This clone showed up just a few times. V usage is TRBV29-1 and J usage is TRBJ2-2, with TRBD2 as a possible D gene (5 bases). The length of the CDR3 is 14 residues. Germline V gene sequence: CDR1 SQVTM, CDR2 ANQGSEA. Trimming cost V 2 bases and J 0 bases, with 7 bases left between them. For the CDR3, the DNA is TGCAGCGTTGAATACGGGACGAACACCGGGGAGCTGTTTTTT. Protein sequence: CSVEYGTNTGELFF.

J is TRBJ2-1 and V is TRBV4-1; D perhaps matches TRBD2 (5 bases). The CDR3 has 17 residues. The V gene lost 1 base and the J gene lost 0 bases, with 13 bases spanning the gap. CDR1 MGHRA and CDR2 YSYEKL come from the germline V gene. In DNA form, the CDR3 reads TGCGCCAGCAGCCAAGGCTTAGCGCGGAGCTCCTACAATGAGCAGTTCTTC. Amino acids: CASSQGLARSSYNEQFF.

The rearrangement joins TRBV5-5 to TRBJ1-2, with 8 bases that match TRBD1. CDR1 is SGHKS, CDR2 YYEKEE, per germline (reference sequence). The CDR3 loop spans 16 amino acids. The ends lost 3 bases at V and 7 bases at J; junction bases unmatched: 14. The CDR3 coding sequence is TGTGCCAGCAGCTCGACGGGGACAGGCCCCCACAGTGGCTACACCTTC. Translating gives CASSSTGTGPHSGYTF.

This clone was seen a few times. The rearrangement uses TRBV5-1 and TRBJ1-5, with D possibly being TRBD1 (5 bases). The V end was cut by 0 bases, the J end by 3 bases, with 7 bases between. CDR1 SGHRS and CDR2 YFSETQ come from the germline V gene. The CDR3 spans 14 residues. CDR3 residues: CASSLGGDNQPQHF. CDR3 DNA: TGCGCCAGCAGCTTGGGGGGGGACAATCAGCCCCAGCATTTT.

A note on this clone: The sample carries other DNA sequences with the same CDR3. This chain links TRBV19 with TRBJ1-1; D gene ambiguous. Trimming removed 1 base from V and 1 base from J, with 4 bases in between. Germline-derived CDR1 and CDR2 are LNHDA and SQIVND (reference sequence). The CDR3 is made up of 13 amino acids. The CDR3: CASSIGQNTEAFF. CDR3 coding DNA: TGTGCCAGTAGTATAGGGCAGAACACTGAAGCTTTCTTT.

V gene TRBV7-3 combines with J gene TRBJ2-1, with TRBD1 matching 9 bases. CDR3 length: 12 residues. V lost 3 bases to trimming and J lost 14 bases; unmatched junction nucleotides: 5. Germline V gives CDR1 SGHTA, CDR2 FQGTGA. The CDR3, as DNA: TGTGCCAGCAGCTTCCGGGACAGGGCCAAGTTCTTC. The encoded protein is CASSFRDRAKFF.

The chain carries TRBV7-2 and TRBJ1-5; 7 bases agree with TRBD1. CDR3 length: 15 amino acids. Germline assignment: CDR1 SGHTA and CDR2 FQGNSA. V gave up 1 base and J gave up 1 base; unmatched junction bases: 1. CDR3 protein: CASSLEGASNQPQHF. As DNA, the CDR3 is TGTGCCAGCAGCTTAGAGGGGGCGAGCAATCAGCCCCAGCATTTT.

Here the CDR3 DNA reads TGTGCGACTCGGGAGAGGGGCTTGGACTATGGCTACACCTTC. Translation gives CATRERGLDYGYTF. This chain connects TRBV6-1 to TRBJ1-2, with D tentatively TRBD1 (5 bases). The germline CDR1 and CDR2 sequences are MNHNS and SASEGT. This CDR3 has 14 residues.

This rearrangement joins TRBV6-5 to TRBJ2-1; a weak D match, TRBD2 (6 bases). Looked up from germline, CDR1 is MNHEY and CDR2 is SVGAGI. Trimming stripped 6 bases from V and 1 base from J, with 10 bases between. CDR3 size: 14 residues. The CDR3, as DNA: TGTGCCAGCAGGAGACGGGAGTCCTACAATGAGCAGTTCTTC. Protein sequence: CASRRRESYNEQFF.

The table lists this clone with a few counts. The V call is TRBV10-2, the J call TRBJ2-1; maybe TRBD2 (5 bases). There are 14 residues in the CDR3. Trimming left V 3 bases short and J 7 bases short, with 13 bases between. Germline-derived CDR1 and CDR2 are WSHSY and SAAADI. In nucleotides, the CDR3 is TGCGCCAGCAGTGACGGGGTCCCGGGGAATGAGCAGTTCTTC. The encoded protein is CASSDGVPGNEQFF.

V is TRBV30 and J is TRBJ2-5; 16 positions agree with TRBD2. Germline values: CDR1 GTSNPN, CDR2 SVGIG (reference sequence). This CDR3 contains 14 residues. Losses at the gene ends were 5 bases for V and 11 bases for J; bases not matched to a gene: 8. In DNA form, the CDR3 reads TGTGCCTGGTCCACCGGGACTAGCGGGAGGGAGCAGTACTTC. Its protein product is CAWSTGTSGREQYF.

In this sample, this clone turned up a few times. This rearrangement joins TRBV21-1 to TRBJ1-3; TRBD1, the table's D call, was not compared with the DNA. TRBV21-1 represents a pseudogene. The CDR3 consists of 15 residues. The CDR3 coding sequence is TGTGCCAGCAGCAAAGCAACAAGAAAAGGAAACACCATATATTTT. It encodes CASSKATRKGNTIYF.

This clone showed up just a few times. This chain links TRBV7-2 with TRBJ2-2; D unclear. The V end lost 0 bases, the J end lost 7 bases, and 3 bases lay between the germline ends. Germline V gene sequence: CDR1 SGHTA, CDR2 FQGNSA. The CDR3 consists of 12 residues. The CDR3 loop is CASSLARGELFF. CDR3 nucleotides: TGTGCCAGCAGCTTAGCGCGCGGGGAGCTGTTTTTT.

This clone was seen a few times. The V call is TRBV7-6, the J call TRBJ2-3; D is undetermined. This CDR3 region has 15 residues. Germline CDR1 is SGHVS and CDR2 is FNYEAQ. V lost 5 bases and J 3 bases, leaving 15 bases between the germline ends. The CDR3 nucleotides are TGTGCCAGCAGCCCCAGTCAGAAACAAACAGATACGCAGTATTTT. Residues: CASSPSQKQTDTQYF. The full variable domain, completed using reference TRBV7-6 and TRBJ2-3, is GAGVSQSPRYKVTKRGQDVALRCDPISGHVSLYWYRQALGQGPEFLTYFNYEAQQDKSGLPNDRFSAERPEGSISTLTIQRTEQRDSAMYRCASSPSQKQTDTQYFGPGTRLTVL.

The chain recombines TRBV10-3 with TRBJ2-7, with TRBD2 identical over 8 bases. Germline V CDR1 and CDR2: ENHRY, SYGVKD. This CDR3 is 15 amino acids long. Trimming removed 3 bases from V and 3 bases from J; junction bases left unmatched: 7. The CDR3 loop reads CAISDSGTSDYEQYF. The CDR3 DNA is TGTGCCATCAGTGATTCCGGGACTAGTGACTACGAGCAGTACTTC.

A few counts support this clone. The chain links TRBV5-1 to TRBJ2-2; 7 nucleotides line up with TRBD2. Trimming cost V 1 base and J 6 bases; bases outside gene matches: 3. CDR3 length: 14 residues. CDR1 SGHRS and CDR2 YFSETQ come from the germline V gene. This CDR3 reads CASSLSAGAGELFF. The CDR3, as DNA: TGCGCCAGCAGCTTGAGTGCGGGAGCCGGGGAGCTGTTTTTT.

This chain links TRBV30 with TRBJ2-2, with TRBD2 matching 9 bases. Germline CDR1 is GTSNPN and CDR2 is SVGIG (reference sequence). V was clipped by 5 bases and J by 6 bases; unmatched bases: 7. This CDR3 is 14 amino acids long. CDR3 region: CAWGLAGVAGELFF. CDR3 bases: TGTGCCTGGGGGTTAGCGGGAGTCGCCGGGGAGCTGTTTTTT.

For the CDR3, the DNA is TGTGCCAGGGGGACAGTCATGAACACTGAAGCTTTCTTT. Protein: CARGTVMNTEAFF. This chain connects TRBV2 to TRBJ1-1, with TRBD1 matching 7 bases. The CDR3 is 13 amino acids. Germline assignment: CDR1 SNHLY and CDR2 FYNNEI. V lost 9 bases, J lost 0 bases, and 4 bases stayed unmatched.